This TCR beta chain was obtained from a study of T cell repertoires in cytomegalovirus infection. Study details: Matching HLA type and CMV infection were both indicated by public TCR beta signatures. Study results and caveats: HLA-C-restricted, CMV-specific TCR beta clonotypes were dominant ex vivo. Based on cumulative public TCR beta family frequency, carriers of CMV plus the relevant HLA were identified.

For this clonotype: Its antigen is as yet unknown.

This CDR3 is 15 amino acids long. Germline V gene data show CDR1 as SNHLY and CDR2 as FYNNEI. J lost 3 bases, V lost 5 bases, and 4 bases had no gene match. TCRdb re-analysed the reads in MiXCR, keeping a single row per CDR3 protein. The profile shows more than 150,000 distinct CDR3 sequences, roughly a fifth of them singletons. The genes are TRBV2 and TRBJ1-5; TRBD1 matches at 10 bases. The TCR originated in a human donor in good health (CMV status not recorded). Some clones in this sample may be carry-over from other donors' samples. Sequencing was carried out using PBMCs. CDR3 coding DNA: TGTGCCAGCAGTCGGGACAGGGGTGTCAATCAGCCCCAGCATTTT. It codes for CASSRDRGVNQPQHF. Full variable domain (rest looked up from reference TRBV2 and TRBJ1-5): EPEVTQTPSHQVTQMGQEVILRCVPISNHLYFYWYRQILGQKVEFLVSFYNNEISEKSEIFDDQFSVERPDGSNFTLKIRSTKLEDSAMYFCASSRDRGVNQPQHFGDGTRLSIL.